One and the same sample provided the 25 T cell receptor beta chains below, sequenced in a study of blood T cell repertoires in COVID-19. Generated by immunoSEQ multiplex PCR, the TCRdb table keeps only in-frame clones and is missing some. The sample yields more than 150,000 clones, 80% to 90% seen once. The material sequenced was peripheral blood. The receptors were sampled from a woman aged 65 to 85 with COVID-19, enrolled during active disease.

This chain links TRBV20-1 with TRBJ2-1, with D possibly matching TRBD2 (5 bases). The V gene's germline CDR1 is DFQATT and CDR2 SNEGSKA (reference sequence). Trimming removed 3 bases at V and 2 bases at J, with 14 bases between. This CDR3 has 15 amino acids. The CDR3 reads CSASHAFGAYNEQFF. DNA for the CDR3: TGCAGTGCTAGTCACGCTTTCGGGGCCTACAATGAGCAGTTCTTC.

The chain uses TRBV27 and TRBJ2-7; 12 nucleotides align to TRBD2. V was clipped by 6 bases and J by 4 bases; unmatched bases: 7. Germline V gene data show CDR1 as MNHEY and CDR2 as SMNVEV (reference sequence). The CDR3 runs to 15 residues. CDR3 residues: CASSRGLAGLYEQYF. CDR3 coding DNA: TGTGCCAGCAGCCGCGGACTAGCGGGATTATACGAGCAGTACTTC.

The chain uses TRBV7-9 and TRBJ1-3; TRBD1 might be the D (5 bases). The CDR3 loop spans 15 amino acids. The germline V and J ends were trimmed by 1 base and 4 bases, with 11 bases remaining between them. Per the germline V gene, CDR1 is SEHNR and CDR2 is FQNEAQ (reference sequence). The CDR3 reads CASSLVSRVGNTIYF. CDR3 sequence (DNA): TGTGCCAGCAGCTTAGTATCCAGGGTCGGAAACACCATATATTTT. The full variable domain, rest sourced from reference TRBV7-9 and TRBJ1-3, is DTGVSQNPRHKITKRGQNVTFRCDPISEHNRLYWYRQTLGQGPEFLTYFQNEAQLEKSRLLSDRFSAERPKGSFSTLEIQRTEQGDSAMYLCASSLVSRVGNTIYFGEGSWLTVV.

The V gene is TRBV19, the J gene TRBJ2-1; the match to TRBD2 covers 10 bases. CDR3 length: 18 residues. V was pared by 4 bases and J by 8 bases, with 17 bases of the junction left unmatched. In germline, CDR1 is LNHDA, CDR2 SQIVND (reference sequence). The CDR3 here is CASSKGIPGTSVTYEQFF. The CDR3 DNA reads as TGTGCCAGTAGTAAGGGGATCCCCGGGACTAGCGTGACATATGAGCAGTTCTTC.

The gene calls are TRBV6-5 and TRBJ2-7, with 8 positions matching TRBD1. CDR1 is MNHEY and CDR2 is SVGAGI in the germline V gene. The CDR3 is made up of 12 amino acids. V was clipped by 6 bases and J by 7 bases; unmatched bases: 5. The CDR3 sequence: CASSFTGGEQYF. The CDR3 region has the DNA TGTGCCAGCAGCTTCACAGGGGGTGAGCAGTACTTC.

Regarding this clone: The sample contains more than one DNA sequence encoding this CDR3. The V gene is TRBV19, the J gene TRBJ1-1; 7 bases fit TRBD1. CDR3 size: 16 residues. V lost 4 bases and J lost 0; bases outside the gene matches: 8. Germline assignment: CDR1 LNHDA and CDR2 SQIVND (reference sequence). The CDR3, as DNA: TGTGCCAGTAGTAGACAGGGACAACTCATGAACACTGAAGCTTTCTTT. Translating gives CASSRQGQLMNTEAFF. The variable domain in full, with the rest retrieved from reference TRBV19 and TRBJ1-1, is DGGITQSPKYLFRKEGQNVTLSCEQNLNHDAMYWYRQDPGQGLRLIYYSQIVNDFQKGDIAEGYSVSREKKESFPLTVTSAQKNPTAFYLCASSRQGQLMNTEAFFGQGTRLTVV.

V usage is TRBV27 and J usage is TRBJ2-3; 7 nucleotides match TRBD1. CDR3 length: 15 amino acids. Trimming removed 9 bases from V and 2 bases from J; junction bases left unmatched: 11. Germline V gives CDR1 MNHEY, CDR2 SMNVEV (reference sequence). The CDR3 bases are TGTGCCAGTAGACGAGCCGGGACAGTCACAGATACGCAGTATTTT. Amino acids: CASRRAGTVTDTQYF.

V and J are TRBV5-1 and TRBJ2-7; D may be TRBD1 (5 bases). This CDR3 region has 14 residues. V dropped 2 bases and J dropped 6 bases, with 15 bases sitting between them. Germline V CDR1 and CDR2: SGHRS, YFSETQ. CDR3 sequence reads: CASSFNLQGAEQYF. CDR3 sequence (DNA): TGCGCCAGCAGCTTTAACCTCCAGGGTGCCGAGCAGTACTTC.

The chain couples TRBV12-2 to TRBJ1-6; the table gives TRBD1 as D, unverified against the DNA. TRBV12-2 is labeled a pseudogene. The CDR3 has 17 residues. In DNA form, the CDR3 reads TGTGCAAGTCGCTCAGGACAGGGTAGCTCCTATAATTCACCCCTCCACTTT. Encoded protein: CASRSGQGSSYNSPLHF.

This clone appeared once. The genes are TRBV9 and TRBJ1-2; 10 positions agree with TRBD1. This CDR3 has 15 residues. From germline, CDR1 is SGDLS and CDR2 YYNGEE. The trim removed 3 bases at V and 8 bases at J, leaving 10 bases unmatched. CDR3 sequence: CASSAPDRGQGGYTF. CDR3 sequence (DNA): TGTGCCAGCAGCGCACCAGACAGGGGGCAAGGGGGCTACACCTTC. Full variable domain (rest looked up from reference TRBV9 and TRBJ1-2): DSGVTQTPKHLITATGQRVTLRCSPRSGDLSVYWYQQSLDQGLQFLIQYYNGEERAKGNILERFSAQQFPDLHSELNLSSLELGDSALYFCASSAPDRGQGGYTFGSGTRLTVV.

This chain joins TRBV15 and TRBJ1-6; D is unresolved. The CDR3 has 15 residues. Trimming cost V 1 base and J 7 bases, with 11 bases left between them. CDR1 is LNHNV, CDR2 YYDKDF, per germline (reference sequence). CDR3 in amino acids: CATSRGNRENSPLHF. The DNA of the CDR3 is TGTGCCACCAGCAGAGGTAACCGGGAGAATTCACCCCTCCACTTT.

The chain recombines TRBV6-6 with TRBJ2-5, with D perhaps matching TRBD2 (6 bases). The CDR3 has 12 amino acids. V was cut by 7 bases and J by 5 bases, with 11 bases left in between. Per germline, CDR1 MNHNY and CDR2 SVGAGI (reference sequence). CDR3: CASKGRGETQYF. DNA of the CDR3: TGTGCCAGCAAAGGACGGGGGGAGACCCAGTACTTC.

This chain links TRBV7-2 with TRBJ1-4; a weak D match, TRBD1 (5 bases). Trimming cost V 5 bases and J 11 bases, with 18 bases left between them. Germline lookup yields CDR1 SGHTA and CDR2 FQGNSA. This CDR3 has 14 residues. The CDR3 nucleotides are TGTGCCAGCAGCCTCCGAGGATCGGGGGGGAAACTGTTTTTT. Translated: CASSLRGSGGKLFF. The variable domain in full, with the rest retrieved from reference TRBV7-2 and TRBJ1-4, is GAGVSQSPSNKVTEKGKDVELRCDPISGHTALYWYRQSLGQGLEFLIYFQGNSAPDKSGLPSDRFSAERTGGSVSTLTIQRTQQEDSAVYLCASSLRGSGGKLFFGSGTQLSVL.

The chain carries TRBV10-3 and TRBJ1-5; D is uncertain. The CDR3 spans 13 residues. Germline V gene sequence: CDR1 ENHRY, CDR2 SYGVKD. With 2 bases removed from V and 5 bases from J, the gap between germline ends came to 7 bases. Written as DNA, the CDR3 is TGTGCCATCAGTGAGACAGTTTATCAGCCCCAGCATTTT. This encodes CAISETVYQPQHF.

The chain employs TRBV12-3 or TRBV12-4 and TRBJ1-2; 7 nucleotides agree with TRBD1. The CDR3 extends over 13 amino acids. The junction had 5 bases not matched to a gene; V was cut back by 6 bases and J by 4 bases. DNA of the CDR3: TGTGCCAGCAGACCCACAGGGGTCTATGGCTACACCTTC. Translating it yields CASRPTGVYGYTF.

The chain employs TRBV6-2 or TRBV6-3 and TRBJ1-1, with D possibly TRBD1 on 6 matching bases. The germline V gene has CDR1 MNHEY and CDR2 SVGEGT. The CDR3 has 15 residues. V was pared by 2 bases and J by 8 bases, with 18 bases between. CDR3 in DNA: TGTGCCAGCAGTTACCACTCCTGGGGGGGGGCGGAAGCTTTCTTT. Its protein product is CASSYHSWGGAEAFF.

This clone was recorded a few times. The chain links TRBV6-5 to TRBJ1-6, with D unresolved. Between the trimmed V and J ends, which lost 5 bases and 6 bases, there was a span of 11 bases. This CDR3 has 14 residues. Germline assignment: CDR1 MNHEY and CDR2 SVGAGI. The CDR3 region has the DNA TGTGCCAGCAGTATTCTCGAGAGTAATTCACCCCTCCACTTT. It codes for CASSILESNSPLHF.

This chain links TRBV7-2 with TRBJ1-5; 8 nucleotides agree with TRBD1. Losses at the gene ends were 2 bases for V and 2 bases for J; bases not matched to a gene: 5. The CDR3 extends over 16 amino acids. Germline CDR1 is SGHTA and CDR2 is FQGNSA. For the CDR3, the DNA is TGTGCCAGCAGCTTAAGGACAGGGCTAGGCAATCAGCCCCAGCATTTT. This sequence encodes CASSLRTGLGNQPQHF.

The sample holds one count of this clone. The J gene is TRBJ1-5, the V gene TRBV6-4; the D is unclear. Germline V gene lookup returns CDR1 MRHNA and CDR2 SNTAGT. V was clipped by 4 bases and J by 0 bases, with 10 bases between them. This CDR3 contains 15 residues. The CDR3 DNA is TGTGCCAGCAGTGCCGTACAGTTTAGCAATCAGCCCCAGCATTTT. The encoded protein is CASSAVQFSNQPQHF.

V is TRBV5-6 and J is TRBJ2-7, with TRBD1 matching 9 bases. V was pared by 3 bases and J by 4 bases, with 8 bases of the junction left unmatched. The length of the CDR3 is 15 residues. Per germline, CDR1 SGHDT and CDR2 YYEEEE. CDR3 DNA: TGTGCCAGCAGCTCCTTACAGGGGGCGGATTACGAGCAGTACTTC. This sequence encodes CASSSLQGADYEQYF.

The V gene is TRBV11-3, the J gene TRBJ2-3; the match to TRBD1 covers 8 bases. The length of the CDR3 is 15 residues. Germline V gene data show CDR1 as SGHNT and CDR2 as YENEEA. V was clipped by 5 bases and J by 1 base; unmatched bases: 5. CDR3 sequence (DNA): TGTGCCAGCAGCACTCGACAGGGGCGCACAGATACGCAGTATTTT. This codes for CASSTRQGRTDTQYF.

The rearrangement uses TRBV5-1 and TRBJ2-2, with D possibly TRBD2 on 6 matching bases. This CDR3 region has 14 residues. Germline V gene lookup returns CDR1 SGHRS and CDR2 YFSETQ. V was trimmed by 0 bases and J by 7 bases, leaving 10 bases between them. CDR3 residues: CASSLGGMDGELFF. The CDR3 coding sequence is TGCGCCAGCAGCTTGGGCGGGATGGACGGGGAGCTGTTTTTT.

The chain is built from TRBV9 and TRBJ1-5; weak D call: TRBD1 (5 bases). The germline V gene encodes CDR1 SGDLS and CDR2 YYNGEE. The CDR3 runs 13 residues. V was cut by 5 bases and J by 3 bases, with 9 bases left in between. CDR3 DNA sequence: TGTGCCAGCAGTTTGACAGACAATCAGCCCCAGCATTTT. Amino acids: CASSLTDNQPQHF. Full variable domain (outside the CDR3, taken from reference TRBV9 and TRBJ1-5): DSGVTQTPKHLITATGQRVTLRCSPRSGDLSVYWYQQSLDQGLQFLIQYYNGEERAKGNILERFSAQQFPDLHSELNLSSLELGDSALYFCASSLTDNQPQHFGDGTRLSIL.

The rearrangement links TRBV28 to TRBJ2-7; possibly TRBD1 for D (6 bases). CDR1 MDHEN and CDR2 SYDVKM come from the germline V gene. The CDR3 is made up of 14 amino acids. Trimming removed 5 bases at V and 2 bases at J, with 13 bases between. The CDR3 loop is CASSLPTGPYEQYF. CDR3 sequence (DNA): TGTGCCAGCAGTCTCCCGACAGGCCCCTACGAGCAGTACTTC.

This clone was observed a few times. This chain links TRBV5-6 with TRBJ2-2; 8 bases agree with TRBD1. Germline V gene lookup returns CDR1 SGHDT and CDR2 YYEEEE. The CDR3 sequence is 17 residues long. V lost 0 bases, J lost 3 bases, and 7 bases stayed unmatched. CDR3 in DNA: TGTGCCAGCAGCTTGGACGGTCAGGGGGCGTACACCGGGGAGCTGTTTTTT. Its protein is CASSLDGQGAYTGELFF.